These 2 T cell receptor beta chains originate from one sample sequenced in a study of T-cell memory formation after mild COVID-19. MiXCR, applied by TCRdb to the 5' RACE reads, yields one record per CDR3 protein. This sample yields hundreds of thousands of distinct CDR3 sequences, of which roughly 20% are seen a single time; around 8.4% belongs to the top ten. The sequenced sample consisted of PBMCs or a T cell subset sorted from them (not recorded which). The receptors here all came from an adult woman who had mild COVID-19 (a few samples of this study predate the infection). Cell type and time point are not known.

In this sample, this clonotype turned up many times. No conserved phenylalanine or tryptophan ends this CDR3, so it is likely a read error. The DNA is omitted, as the CDR3 cannot be located on it reliably, and the CDR3 follows TCRdb's listing. The rearrangement joins TRBV20-1 to TRBJ1-1; the table's D gene call, TRBD1, was not cross checked with the DNA. CDR1 and CDR2 from the germline V gene are DFQATT and SNEGSKA (reference sequence). From its first to its last residue, the CDR3 has 11 amino acids. The CDR3 loop reads CSASVGNRVTV.

The gene calls are TRBV7-3 and TRBJ2-1; 9 nucleotides match TRBD2. The CDR3 totals 16 residues. Germline CDR1 is SGHTA and CDR2 is FQGTGA. V gave up 5 bases and J gave up 6 bases; unmatched junction bases: 11. CDR3 in DNA: TGTGCCAGCAGCCCTCTACCGGGACTAGCAAGCAATGAGCAGTTCTTC. Its protein product is CASSPLPGLASNEQFF.